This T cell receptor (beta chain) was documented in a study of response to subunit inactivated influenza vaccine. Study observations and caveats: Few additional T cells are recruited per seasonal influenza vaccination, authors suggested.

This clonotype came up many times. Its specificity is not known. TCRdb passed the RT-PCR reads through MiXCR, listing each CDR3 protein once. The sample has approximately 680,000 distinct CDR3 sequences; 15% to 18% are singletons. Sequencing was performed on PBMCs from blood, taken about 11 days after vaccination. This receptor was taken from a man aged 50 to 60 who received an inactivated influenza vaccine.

The CDR3 spells CASGTGHNSPLHF. CDR3 nucleotide sequence: TGTGCCAGCGGGACAGGACACAATTCACCCCTCCACTTT. The J gene is TRBJ1-6, the V gene TRBV12-3 or TRBV12-4; 8 bases line up with TRBD1. After removal of 8 bases from V and 7 bases from J, the junction contained 4 bases not matched to a gene. The CDR3 extends over 13 amino acids.